Below, 10 T cell receptor beta chains from the same sample are listed, as sequenced in a study of patients and donors after allogeneic stem cell transplantation (dated by TCRdb to 2018 to 2020). Library method: RT-PCR. The data were produced on a NextSeq 550. TCRdb cleaned the public reads at Q25 with fastp, built clones with MiXCR and kept in-frame beta chains. One record per CDR3 amino acid sequence lists the most common genes and DNA. A total of roughly 960,000 distinct CDR3 sequences appear in this sample, about 20% of them only once. Roughly 6% of the sample belongs to the ten largest clones. Sequenced input: blood, either unsorted or a sorted T cell fraction (not recorded which). The receptors here all came from a human donor who was either an allogeneic HSCT recipient or a stem cell or donor lymphocyte infusion donor (not recorded which). It is not recorded whose cells these are; they may come from a transplant donor.

This clonotype appeared a few times. J is TRBJ1-4 and V is TRBV25-1, with 7 positions matching TRBD1. CDR3 length: 14 amino acids. Germline V gene lookup returns CDR1 MGHDK and CDR2 SYGVNS. With 5 bases clipped from V and 4 bases from J, the junction kept 4 bases outside the gene matches. CDR3 in amino acids: CASSSGQSNEKLFF. The CDR3 coding sequence is TGTGCCAGCAGTTCGGGACAGAGTAATGAAAAACTGTTTTTT.

The V gene is TRBV6-2 or TRBV6-3, the J gene TRBJ2-7; 11 nucleotides agree with TRBD1. V lost 2 bases to trimming and J lost 5 bases; unmatched junction nucleotides: 14. This CDR3 has 18 amino acids. Germline CDR1 reads MNHEY; CDR2 reads SVGEGT. The CDR3 loop reads CASSYRTGGLPPEDEQYF. In DNA, the CDR3 is TGTGCCAGCAGTTACCGGACAGGGGGCTTACCCCCTGAAGACGAGCAGTACTTC.

This clonotype was detected a few times. The chain joins TRBV7-2 to TRBJ2-1; 9 bases are shared with TRBD2. The germline V gene encodes CDR1 SGHTA and CDR2 FQGNSA. With 2 bases clipped from V and 15 bases from J, the junction kept 8 bases outside the gene matches. The CDR3 totals 13 residues. The CDR3 region has the DNA TGTGCCAGCAGCTTATCCACTAGCGGGTATCGGTTCTTC. Its translation: CASSLSTSGYRFF.

The rearrangement joins TRBV6-5 to TRBJ2-3, with 9 bases matching TRBD1. Germline CDR1 is MNHEY and CDR2 is SVGAGI. V lost 0 bases and J lost 7; bases outside the gene matches: 2. The CDR3 spans 14 residues. The CDR3 DNA is TGTGCCAGCAGTTACTCGACAGGGGGATATACGCAGTATTTT. Its protein is CASSYSTGGYTQYF.

This clonotype was observed at least ten times. The rearrangement uses TRBV10-3 and TRBJ2-1, with 8 bases lining up with TRBD1. From germline, CDR1 is ENHRY and CDR2 SYGVKD. V dropped 4 bases and J dropped 15; count of bases not matched to a gene: 8. The CDR3 runs to 12 residues. This chain's CDR3 is CAISARDRPPFF. The CDR3, as DNA: TGTGCCATCAGTGCCCGGGACAGGCCTCCGTTCTTC.

This clonotype was seen a handful of times. The chain uses TRBV20-1 and TRBJ1-2, with a possible D match to TRBD1 (6 bases). V was shortened by 0 bases and J by 6 bases, with 20 bases between the two germline ends. This CDR3 comprises 16 residues. Germline V gives CDR1 DFQATT, CDR2 SNEGSKA (reference sequence). Written as DNA, the CDR3 is TGCAGTGCTAGAGAGTCCACCGGGGGCGGCTTCCATGGCTACACCTTC. Amino acid sequence: CSARESTGGGFHGYTF.

This clonotype has just a few counts. The rearrangement joins TRBV6-2 or TRBV6-3 to TRBJ2-5; D gene uncertain. V lost 0 bases to trimming and J lost 2 bases, with 10 bases between them. The CDR3 is 15 amino acids. Looked up from germline, CDR1 is MNHEY and CDR2 is SVGEGT. The CDR3 coding sequence is TGTGCCAGCAGTTACTCGAAAGGAAATCAAGAGACCCAGTACTTC. Its translation: CASSYSKGNQETQYF.

This clonotype has only a few counts. J is TRBJ2-7 and V is TRBV11-2; D not resolved. V was clipped by 3 bases and J by 7 bases, with 10 bases between them. CDR3 length equals 12 residues. Germline CDR1 and CDR2: SGHAT and FQNNGV. CDR3 DNA sequence: TGTGCCAGCAGCTTTTCTAGTGAGGAGCAGTACTTC. Its translation: CASSFSSEEQYF.

In DNA form, the CDR3 reads TGTGCTAGTACTACACGACAGGGGGCTGACTACGAGCAGTACTTC. This codes for CASTTRQGADYEQYF. This chain uses TRBV12-5 with TRBJ2-7; 10 bases fit TRBD1. The trim removed 8 bases at V and 3 bases at J, leaving 10 bases unmatched. The CDR3 length is 15 residues. Germline values: CDR1 LGHNT, CDR2 FRNRAP.

The V call is TRBV20-1, the J call TRBJ1-2, with D possibly matching TRBD1 (6 bases). Germline CDR1 DFQATT, CDR2 SNEGSKA (reference sequence). V shed 6 bases and J shed 4 bases, with 12 bases lying between them. CDR3 size: 12 residues. CDR3 bases: TGCAGTGCCACTACAGGGTTCTATGGCTACACCTTC. Residues: CSATTGFYGYTF.